A single sample gave rise to the 26 T cell receptor beta chains below, sequenced in a study of T-cell memory formation after mild COVID-19. TCRdb reprocessed the 5' RACE reads via MiXCR and lists one record per CDR3 protein. Seen here are roughly 580,000 distinct CDR3 sequences, about a sixth observed once, and the top ten hold around 12%. Sequencing was performed on PBMCs or a T cell subset sorted from them (not recorded which). Every receptor here comes from an adult woman who had mild COVID-19 (a few samples of this study predate the infection). Cell type and time point are not known.

CDR3 region: CASSEGQGGSYGYTF. The CDR3 DNA reads as TGTGCCAGCAGTGAGGGACAGGGAGGAAGTTATGGCTACACCTTC. V and J are TRBV25-1 and TRBJ1-2, with 9 nucleotides matching TRBD1. CDR3 size: 15 residues. CDR1 and CDR2 from the germline V gene are MGHDK and SYGVNS. Trimming cost V 3 bases and J 5 bases; bases outside gene matches: 7.

This clonotype has a handful of counts. This sequence joins TRBV9 and TRBJ1-2; no clear D. V was pared by 4 bases and J by 8 bases, with 18 bases between. The CDR3 sequence is 14 residues long. Looked up from germline, CDR1 is SGDLS and CDR2 is YYNGEE. The CDR3 DNA reads TGTGCCAGCAGCCCCACCGGGGAATGGAGGGGCTACACCTTC. Amino acids: CASSPTGEWRGYTF. The full variable domain, its missing parts supplied by reference TRBV9 and TRBJ1-2, is DSGVTQTPKHLITATGQRVTLRCSPRSGDLSVYWYQQSLDQGLQFLIQYYNGEERAKGNILERFSAQQFPDLHSELNLSSLELGDSALYFCASSPTGEWRGYTFGSGTRLTVV.

The rearrangement joins TRBV27 to TRBJ2-6; 7 nucleotides agree with TRBD2. The CDR3 loop spans 15 amino acids. Germline trimming cut 8 bases from V and 2 bases from J; bases unmatched to any gene: 6. Germline loops: CDR1 MNHEY, CDR2 SMNVEV (reference sequence). The CDR3 DNA is TGTGCCAGCCGCAGTGGGGGGGCTGGGGCCAACGTCCTGACTTTC. Translated: CASRSGGAGANVLTF.

The chain carries TRBV24-1 and TRBJ2-6, with D uncertain. The CDR3 covers 18 residues. Germline CDR1 KGHDR, CDR2 SFDVKD. V dropped 2 bases and J dropped 1 base, with 14 bases sitting between them. The CDR3 nucleotides read TGTGCCACCAGTGATTCCGGCAGAGGATTTTCTGGGGCCAACGTCCTGACTTTC. It codes for CATSDSGRGFSGANVLTF.

The chain is built from TRBV6-6 and TRBJ2-7; D may match TRBD1 or TRBD2 (5 bases each). The germline V gene has CDR1 MNHNY and CDR2 SVGAGI (reference sequence). The CDR3 runs to 12 residues. The germline V and J ends were trimmed by 11 bases and 2 bases, with 13 bases remaining between them. The DNA for the CDR3 is TGTGCCTCTCTTGGGGGTGCCTACGAGCAGTACTTC. Translation gives CASLGGAYEQYF.

The J gene is TRBJ2-1, the V gene TRBV20-1; possibly TRBD1 for D (5 bases). Trimming stripped 2 bases from V and 0 bases from J, with 5 bases between. The germline CDR1 and CDR2 sequences are DFQATT and SNEGSKA (reference sequence). The CDR3 has 13 amino acids. CDR3 DNA: TGCAGTGCTAGACAGGGCTCCTACAATGAGCAGTTCTTC. It yields the protein CSARQGSYNEQFF.

The count of this clonotype is one. The rearrangement uses TRBV3-1 and TRBJ1-2; D possibly corresponds to TRBD1 (6 bases). The V end was cut by 0 bases, the J end by 0 bases, with 17 bases between. CDR3 length: 18 amino acids. Germline V gene lookup returns CDR1 LGHDT and CDR2 YNNKEL (reference sequence). CDR3 sequence reads: CASSQDVQGPQPNYGYTF. The CDR3 DNA follows: TGTGCCAGCAGCCAAGATGTACAGGGCCCTCAACCTAACTATGGCTACACCTTC.

V usage is TRBV20-1 and J usage is TRBJ1-4; 10 bases match TRBD1. Trimming cost V 6 bases and J 7 bases; bases outside gene matches: 5. The CDR3 totals 13 residues. Germline values: CDR1 DFQATT, CDR2 SNEGSKA (reference sequence). CDR3 nucleotide sequence: TGCAGTGCGGGACAGGGGTACGGTGAAAAACTGTTTTTT. It codes for CSAGQGYGEKLFF.

The V call is TRBV4-2, the J call TRBJ2-6, with 8 bases lining up with TRBD1. Germline V CDR1 and CDR2: LGHNA, YNFKEQ. This CDR3 is 16 amino acids long. The V gene end was trimmed by 2 bases and the J gene end by 3 bases; junction bases not matched to a gene: 3. CDR3 sequence: CASSQPGGGGANVLTF. The DNA of the CDR3 is TGTGCCAGCAGCCAACCAGGGGGCGGTGGGGCCAACGTCCTGACTTTC.

This clonotype has a handful of counts. The chain has TRBV7-9 and TRBJ2-7; the match to TRBD1 covers 7 bases. V was pared by 10 bases and J by 0 bases, with 21 bases of the junction left unmatched. Germline CDR1 and CDR2: SEHNR and FQNEAQ (reference sequence). The CDR3 is 18 amino acids. In DNA form, the CDR3 reads TGTGCCACAGTCAAAATAGCCGGTGTAGGGGGCTACTCCTACGAGCAGTACTTC. It encodes CATVKIAGVGGYSYEQYF.

The table lists this clonotype with many counts. This chain connects TRBV5-5 to TRBJ2-2, with 7 bases lining up with TRBD1. This CDR3 region has 15 residues. The germline CDR1 and CDR2 sequences are SGHKS and YYEKEE (reference sequence). V lost 5 bases, J lost 0 bases, and 4 bases stayed unmatched. The DNA for the CDR3 is TGTGCCAGCAGTCGGGACAGCGCGAACACCGGGGAGCTGTTTTTT. It specifies CASSRDSANTGELFF.

This clonotype was seen only a few times. J is TRBJ2-7 and V is TRBV7-9; 7 bases match TRBD2. Trimming cost V 5 bases and J 6 bases; bases outside gene matches: 7. CDR3 length: 13 amino acids. Germline values: CDR1 SEHNR, CDR2 FQNEAQ (reference sequence). CDR3 DNA: TGTGCCAGCAGCCCTTGGGGCGGGGGCGAGCAGTACTTC. Translation: CASSPWGGGEQYF.

The table lists this clonotype with a few counts. This chain joins TRBV4-1 and TRBJ2-3; TRBD2 matches 11 bases. The CDR3 is 16 amino acids. V dropped 5 bases and J dropped 6; count of bases not matched to a gene: 10. The germline V gene has CDR1 MGHRA and CDR2 YSYEKL. CDR3 loop: CASSNIAGGSVDTQYF. CDR3 DNA sequence: TGCGCCAGCAGCAACATAGCGGGGGGGAGTGTGGATACGCAGTATTTT.

This clonotype was seen more than once but under ten times. The rearrangement uses TRBV24-1 and TRBJ2-5; D is perhaps TRBD1 (5 bases). Germline V gene sequence: CDR1 KGHDR, CDR2 SFDVKD. V lost 3 bases to trimming and J lost 2 bases, with 12 bases between them. The length of the CDR3 is 15 residues. The CDR3 region is CATSDGRVPQETQYF. In nucleotides, the CDR3 is TGTGCCACCAGTGATGGCAGGGTGCCGCAAGAGACCCAGTACTTC.

This clonotype came up many times. V gene TRBV3-1 combines with J gene TRBJ2-7, with D unclear. The CDR3 extends over 11 amino acids. V dropped 2 bases and J dropped 1 base, with 0 bases sitting between them. Germline CDR1 LGHDT, CDR2 YNNKEL (reference sequence). This CDR3 is CASSQSYEQYF. The DNA of the CDR3 is TGTGCCAGCAGCCAATCCTACGAGCAGTACTTC.

J is TRBJ1-4 and V is TRBV6-6; 8 bases match TRBD1. The J segment lost 7 bases and the V segment lost 6 bases, leaving 7 bases of the junction unmatched. This CDR3 is built from 14 residues. Germline CDR1 MNHNY, CDR2 SVGAGI (reference sequence). CDR3 bases: TGTGCCAGCAGAACGACAGGGGAAAGTGAAAAACTGTTTTTT. Encoded protein: CASRTTGESEKLFF.

Here the CDR3 DNA reads TGCAGCGATGGACTAGCGGGAAACAATGAGCAGTTCTTC. Encoded protein: CSDGLAGNNEQFF. The gene calls are TRBV29-1 and TRBJ2-1, with 12 bases identical to TRBD2. Germline V gene data show CDR1 as SQVTM and CDR2 as ANQGSEA. The CDR3 length is 13 residues. Germline trimming cut 7 bases from V and 5 bases from J; bases unmatched to any gene: 3.

This clonotype was seen ten or more times. The rearrangement links TRBV7-9 to TRBJ2-5, with 14 nucleotides matching TRBD2. Germline CDR1 is SEHNR and CDR2 is FQNEAQ (reference sequence). J gave up 4 bases and V 5 bases, and 6 bases lay outside the gene matches. There are 16 residues in the CDR3. The CDR3 sequence is CASSLTSGRGGETQYF. CDR3 bases: TGTGCCAGCAGCCTGACTAGCGGGAGGGGTGGAGAGACCCAGTACTTC.

This clonotype was detected only a few times. V gene TRBV3-1 combines with J gene TRBJ1-1; no reliable D call. The CDR3 runs 13 residues. Looked up from germline, CDR1 is LGHDT and CDR2 is YNNKEL (reference sequence). Trimming stripped 1 base from V and 4 bases from J, with 7 bases between. CDR3 sequence: CASSQGLGTEAFF. The CDR3 DNA follows: TGTGCCAGCAGCCAAGGATTGGGCACTGAAGCTTTCTTT.

The V gene is TRBV7-2, the J gene TRBJ2-3, with TRBD2 as a possible D gene (5 bases). Germline assignment: CDR1 SGHTA and CDR2 FQGNSA. The CDR3 runs to 13 residues. Trimming took off 5 bases at V and 5 bases at J, with 11 bases between the two ends. In DNA, the CDR3 is TGTGCCAGCAGCCTCTGGGAGAAAGATACGCAGTATTTT. Encoded protein: CASSLWEKDTQYF. Based on the CDR3 plus reference TRBV7-2 and TRBJ2-3, the full variable domain is GAGVSQSPSNKVTEKGKDVELRCDPISGHTALYWYRQSLGQGLEFLIYFQGNSAPDKSGLPSDRFSAERTGGSVSTLTIQRTQQEDSAVYLCASSLWEKDTQYFGPGTRLTVL.

This clonotype showed up just a few times. V gene TRBV3-1 combines with J gene TRBJ1-3, with D uncertain. Germline-derived CDR1 and CDR2 are LGHDT and YNNKEL (reference sequence). V was cut by 2 bases and J by 0 bases, with 5 bases left in between. This CDR3 spans 14 amino acids. CDR3 sequence: CASSQSYSGNTIYF. The DNA of the CDR3 is TGTGCCAGCAGCCAATCCTACTCTGGAAACACCATATATTTT.

The chain uses TRBV6-6 and TRBJ1-1, with D uncertain. Trimming cost V 8 bases and J 0 bases, with 7 bases left between them. This CDR3 contains 12 residues. Germline values: CDR1 MNHNY, CDR2 SVGAGI (reference sequence). CDR3 protein: CASDDMNTEAFF. The CDR3 DNA follows: TGTGCCAGCGACGACATGAACACTGAAGCTTTCTTT.

This clonotype has a handful of counts. This chain joins TRBV2 and TRBJ2-3; 11 bases match TRBD1. The V gene end was trimmed by 6 bases and the J gene end by 5 bases; junction bases not matched to a gene: 7. Germline CDR1 SNHLY, CDR2 FYNNEI. This CDR3 region has 15 residues. The DNA of the CDR3 is TGTGCCAGCAGCGGGGACAGGGGGTGGAGAGATACGCAGTATTTT. This translates into CASSGDRGWRDTQYF.

The chain carries TRBV9 and TRBJ2-1, with TRBD2 matching 13 bases. Germline CDR1 SGDLS, CDR2 YYNGEE. This CDR3 is built from 18 residues. V trimming: 2 bases; J trimming: 2 bases; junction bases outside the gene matches: 7. The CDR3 reads CASSVRLAGGSTYNEQFF. In DNA, the CDR3 is TGTGCCAGCAGCGTCCGACTAGCGGGGGGCTCGACCTACAATGAGCAGTTCTTC.

J is TRBJ1-2 and V is TRBV7-2; D is perhaps TRBD1 (6 bases). V lost 2 bases to trimming and J lost 7 bases, with 11 bases between them. The germline V gene has CDR1 SGHTA and CDR2 FQGNSA. This CDR3 is built from 13 residues. The CDR3 nucleotides are TGTGCCAGCAGCTTACAGGGGTACTCTGGCTACACCTTC. This gives the protein CASSLQGYSGYTF.

The V and J genes are TRBV5-5 and TRBJ1-5; the match to TRBD1 covers 8 bases. CDR1 and CDR2 from the germline V gene are SGHKS and YYEKEE (reference sequence). This CDR3 has 20 residues. Losses at the gene ends were 4 bases for V and 0 bases for J; bases not matched to a gene: 18. CDR3 sequence reads: CASSPKTGQGNNYSNQPQHF. The CDR3 DNA sequence: TGTGCCAGCAGCCCAAAAACCGGACAGGGAAATAATTATAGCAATCAGCCCCAGCATTTT.